Given below is one TCR beta chain in context. Only in-frame clones appear in the TCRdb table, and some are missing; sequencing was by immunoSEQ multiplex PCR. This sample has about 71,000 clones; about 90% occur once, and the top ten carry under 20%. Germline CDR1 is SGHNT and CDR2 is YYREEE (reference sequence). The CDR3 runs to 15 residues. J lost 1 base, V lost 0 bases, and 3 bases had no gene match. The data are from a study of control samples from healthy donors and cancer patients. The receptor was isolated from a man aged 55 to 70 with lung cancer. The rearrangement links TRBV5-4 to TRBJ1-1; 7 bases line up with TRBD1. Sample: PBMCs. CDR3 in DNA: TGTGCCAGCAGCTTGGTAGGGGGCGGGAACACTGAAGCTTTCTTT. The encoded protein is CASSLVGGGNTEAFF.